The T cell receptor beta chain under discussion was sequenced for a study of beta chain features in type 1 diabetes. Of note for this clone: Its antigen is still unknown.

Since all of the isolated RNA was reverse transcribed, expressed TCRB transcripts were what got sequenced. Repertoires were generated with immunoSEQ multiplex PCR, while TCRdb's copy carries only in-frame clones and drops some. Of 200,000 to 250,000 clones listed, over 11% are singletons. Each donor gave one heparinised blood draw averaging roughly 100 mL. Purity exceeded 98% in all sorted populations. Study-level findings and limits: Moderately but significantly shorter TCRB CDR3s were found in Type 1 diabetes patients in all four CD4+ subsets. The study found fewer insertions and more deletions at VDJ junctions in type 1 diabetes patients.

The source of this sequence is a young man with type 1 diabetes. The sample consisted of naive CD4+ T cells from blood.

The CDR3 sequence: CASSFLTSGGLDEQFF. Here the CDR3 DNA reads TGTGCCAGCAGTTTCCTGACTAGCGGGGGGCTGGATGAGCAGTTCTTC. J is TRBJ2-1 and V is TRBV27; 13 bases are a match to TRBD2. The CDR3 is made up of 16 amino acids. The J segment lost 8 bases and the V segment lost 3 bases, leaving 7 bases of the junction unmatched. Looked up from germline, CDR1 is MNHEY and CDR2 is SMNVEV (reference sequence).